This TCR beta chain was sequenced in a study of T cells and Merkel cell carcinoma outcomes. The CDR3 has 14 amino acids. J lost 0 bases, V lost 7 bases, and 3 bases had no gene match. Germline CDR1 is SNHLY and CDR2 is FYNNEI. On this clone: The antigen remains unidentified.

Study findings and constraints: Merkel cell carcinoma outcomes were reportedly predicted by repertoire and T-cell density.

The protocol was immunoSEQ multiplex PCR, while the TCRdb copy is restricted to in-frame clones and leaves out a portion. The sample holds over 5,500 clones, around 90% seen once. The receptor was isolated from a human donor with Merkel cell carcinoma. The chain joins TRBV2 to TRBJ1-3; TRBD1 aligns across 7 bases. Input material: tumor tissue from Merkel cell carcinoma. The CDR3 protein is CASKNRGSGNTIYF. The CDR3 DNA is TGTGCCAGCAAGAACAGGGGCTCTGGAAACACCATATATTTT.